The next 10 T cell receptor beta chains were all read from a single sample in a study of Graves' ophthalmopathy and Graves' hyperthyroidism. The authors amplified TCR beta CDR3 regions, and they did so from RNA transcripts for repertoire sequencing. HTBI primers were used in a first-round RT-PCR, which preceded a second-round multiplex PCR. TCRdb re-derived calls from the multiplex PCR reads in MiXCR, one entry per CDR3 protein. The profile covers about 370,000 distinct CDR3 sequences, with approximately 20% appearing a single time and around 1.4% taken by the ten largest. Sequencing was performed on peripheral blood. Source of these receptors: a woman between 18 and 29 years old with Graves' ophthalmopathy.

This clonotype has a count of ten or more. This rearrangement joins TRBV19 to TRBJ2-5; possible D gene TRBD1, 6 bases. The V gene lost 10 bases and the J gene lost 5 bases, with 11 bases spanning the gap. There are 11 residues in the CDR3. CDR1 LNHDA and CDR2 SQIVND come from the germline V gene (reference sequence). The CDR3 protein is CATAGEETQYF. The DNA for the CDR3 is TGTGCCACCGCAGGGGAGGAGACCCAGTACTTC.

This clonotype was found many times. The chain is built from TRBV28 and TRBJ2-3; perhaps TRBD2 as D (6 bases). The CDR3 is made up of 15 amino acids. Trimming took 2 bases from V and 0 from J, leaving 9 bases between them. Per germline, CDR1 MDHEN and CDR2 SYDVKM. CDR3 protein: CASSLALASTDTQYF. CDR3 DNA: TGTGCCAGCAGTTTAGCACTAGCTAGCACAGATACGCAGTATTTT.

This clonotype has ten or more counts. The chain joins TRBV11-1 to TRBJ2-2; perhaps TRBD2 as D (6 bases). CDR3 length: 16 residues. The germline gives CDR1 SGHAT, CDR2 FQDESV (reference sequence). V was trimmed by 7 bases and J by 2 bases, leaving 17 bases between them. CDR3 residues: CASTWAGPTNTGELFF. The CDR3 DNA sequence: TGTGCCAGCACCTGGGCGGGGCCTACCAACACCGGGGAGCTGTTTTTT.

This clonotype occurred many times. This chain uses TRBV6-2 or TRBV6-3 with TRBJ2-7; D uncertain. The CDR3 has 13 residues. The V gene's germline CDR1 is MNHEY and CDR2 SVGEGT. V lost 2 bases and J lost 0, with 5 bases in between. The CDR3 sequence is CASSYGVSYEQYF. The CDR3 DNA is TGTGCCAGCAGTTACGGCGTCTCCTACGAGCAGTACTTC.

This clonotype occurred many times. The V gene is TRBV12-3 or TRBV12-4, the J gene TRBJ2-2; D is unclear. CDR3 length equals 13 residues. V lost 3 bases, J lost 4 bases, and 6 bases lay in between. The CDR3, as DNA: TGTGCCAGCAGTTTCCAGACCACCGGGGAGCTGTTTTTT. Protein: CASSFQTTGELFF.

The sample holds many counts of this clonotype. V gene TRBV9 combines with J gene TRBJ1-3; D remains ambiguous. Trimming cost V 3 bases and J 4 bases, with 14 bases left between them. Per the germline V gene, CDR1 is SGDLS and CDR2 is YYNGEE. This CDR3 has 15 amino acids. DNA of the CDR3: TGTGCCAGCAGCGCCCCGGTCGGGGAAGGAAACACCATATATTTT. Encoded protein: CASSAPVGEGNTIYF.

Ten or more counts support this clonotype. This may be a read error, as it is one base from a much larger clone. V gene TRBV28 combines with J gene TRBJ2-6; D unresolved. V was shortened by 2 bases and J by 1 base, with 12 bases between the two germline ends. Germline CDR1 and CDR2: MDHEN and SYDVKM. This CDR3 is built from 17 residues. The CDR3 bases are TGTGCCAGCAGTTTACTGGGCGGCGGATCTGGGGCCAACGTCCTGACTTTC. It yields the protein CASSLLGGGSGANVLTF.

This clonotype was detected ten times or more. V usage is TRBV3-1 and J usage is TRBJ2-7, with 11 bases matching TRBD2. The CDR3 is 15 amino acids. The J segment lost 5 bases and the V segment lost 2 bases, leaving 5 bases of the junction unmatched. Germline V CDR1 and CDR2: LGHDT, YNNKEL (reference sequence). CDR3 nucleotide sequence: TGTGCCAGCAGCCAAAAACTAGCGGGAGTCCACGAGCAGTACTTC. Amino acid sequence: CASSQKLAGVHEQYF.

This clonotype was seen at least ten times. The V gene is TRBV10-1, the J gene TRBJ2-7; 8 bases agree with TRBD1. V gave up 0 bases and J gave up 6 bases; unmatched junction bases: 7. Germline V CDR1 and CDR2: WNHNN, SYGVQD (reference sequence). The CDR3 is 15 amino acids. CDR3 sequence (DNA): TGCGCCAGCAGTGAGTCACTTCCCGGGACAGGCGAGCAGTACTTC. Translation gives CASSESLPGTGEQYF.

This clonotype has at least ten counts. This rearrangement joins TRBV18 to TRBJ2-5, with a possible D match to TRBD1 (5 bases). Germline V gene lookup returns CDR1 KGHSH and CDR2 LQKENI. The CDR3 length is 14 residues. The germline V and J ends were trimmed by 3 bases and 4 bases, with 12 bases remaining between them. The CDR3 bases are TGTGCCAGCTCACCGGTCTCAGGGCCAGAGACCCAGTACTTC. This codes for CASSPVSGPETQYF.